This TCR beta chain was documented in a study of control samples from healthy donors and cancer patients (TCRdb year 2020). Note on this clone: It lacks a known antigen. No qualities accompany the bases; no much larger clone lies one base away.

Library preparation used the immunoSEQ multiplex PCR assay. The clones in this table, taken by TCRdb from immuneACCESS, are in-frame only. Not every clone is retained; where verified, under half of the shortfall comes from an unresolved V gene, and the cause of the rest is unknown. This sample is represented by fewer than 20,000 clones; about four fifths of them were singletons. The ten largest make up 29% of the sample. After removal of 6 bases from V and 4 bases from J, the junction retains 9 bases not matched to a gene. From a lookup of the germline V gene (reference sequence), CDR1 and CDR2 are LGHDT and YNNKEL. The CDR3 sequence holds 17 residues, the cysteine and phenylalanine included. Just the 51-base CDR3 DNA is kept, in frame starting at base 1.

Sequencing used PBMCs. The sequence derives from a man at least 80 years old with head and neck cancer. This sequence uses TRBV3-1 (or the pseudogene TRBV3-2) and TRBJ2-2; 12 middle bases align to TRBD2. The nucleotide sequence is TGTGCCAGCAGAGAGAGACTAGCGGGAGACTTCACCGGGGAGCTGTTTTTT. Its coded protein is CASRERLAGDFTGELFF.